These T cell receptor beta chains were read from a single sample in a study of follicular helper T cells after annual influenza vaccination. Only in-frame clones appear in the TCRdb table, and some are missing; sequencing was by immunoSEQ multiplex PCR. The sample includes approximately 500 clones, 83% of them seen just once. Sample: CXCR5+ CD38+ circulating T follicular helper cells from blood, taken on the day of influenza vaccination. These receptors were collected from an adult who received the influenza vaccine. CDR3s include the opening cysteine and the closing phenylalanine or tryptophan. The D gene is left open where the match is weak. Clone size is shown for a subset of rows, as once, few, many or a class of expanded clone.

>TRBJ1-2|.|.|TRBV29-1
TGCAGCGTTGGGCCGGAAGGTGGCTACACCTTC
CSVGPEGGYTF
>TRBJ1-6|.|.|TRBV28
TGTGCCAGCAGTTCGGACGGAGATAATTCACCCCTCCACTTT
CASSSDGDNSPLHF
>TRBJ2-1|.|.|TRBV19
TGTGCCAGTAGTATTTTGAGTGGCCATGAGCAGTTCTTC
CASSILSGHEQFF
>TRBJ2-7|TRBD1|few|TRBV30
TGTGCCTGGAGCAGGGGGTCGGAGTACGAGCAGTACTTC
CAWSRGSEYEQYF
>TRBJ2-1|TRBD1|.|TRBV7-2
TGTGCCAGCAGCTTTTCACCGGACAGGGGGAAGTTCTTC
CASSFSPDRGKFF
>TRBJ1-4|TRBD1|once|TRBV7-6
TGTGCCAGCAGCTCCGGGACAGGGAAAGAAAAACTGTTTTTT
CASSSGTGKEKLFF
>TRBJ1-3|.|.|TRBV11-3
TGTGCCAGCATTCCCGAGGGAGGGGACTCCTCTGGAAACACCATATATTTT
CASIPEGGDSSGNTIYF
>TRBJ1-2|TRBD1|.|TRBV6-5
TGTGCCAGCACCCTAGACAGGGGCTATGGCTACACCTTC
CASTLDRGYGYTF
>TRBJ1-1|TRBD1|.|TRBV19
TGTGCCAGTAGAAGGACAGGGGGAGCTTTCTTT
CASRRTGGAFF
>TRBJ1-2|.|.|TRBV7-6
TGTGCCAGCAGCTTAGAGAGTGAGGGGAGAGGATATGGCTACACCTTC
CASSLESEGRGYGYTF
>TRBJ2-1|.|.|TRBV19
TGTGCCAGTAGTATACAGGTTAGCTCCTACAATGAGCAGTTCTTC
CASSIQVSSYNEQFF
>TRBJ2-6|.|.|TRBV7-9
TGTGCCAGCAAACCATTTGGGGCCAACGTCCTGACTTTC
CASKPFGANVLTF
>TRBJ2-1|.|once|TRBV7-2
TGTGCCAGCAGCCTCTACTACAATGAGCAGTTCTTC
CASSLYYNEQFF
>TRBJ2-3|TRBD1|.|TRBV29-1
TGCAGCGTTGAGGGGGTCGGACAGGGACCCACAGATACGCAGTATTTT
CSVEGVGQGPTDTQYF
>TRBJ1-5|.|few|TRBV5-8
TGTGCCAGCAGCCCCTGGGGTGGAGGATCGAGCAATCAGCCCCAGCATTTT
CASSPWGGGSSNQPQHF
>TRBJ2-1|.|.|TRBV5-1
TGCGCCAGCAGCCACGGGGACCGCCAATCCTACAATGAGCAGTTCTTC
CASSHGDRQSYNEQFF
>TRBJ2-7|.|.|TRBV10-3
TGTGCCATCAGTGAAAGAGCGGATACCTACGAGCAGTACTTC
CAISERADTYEQYF
>TRBJ1-1|.|.|TRBV15
TGTGCCACCAGCAGAGATCTGGAGGCGGCGAGGGCTTTCTTT
CATSRDLEAARAFF
>TRBJ2-3|.|.|TRBV30
TGTGCCTGGAGTGTCCCTCCGAGCATTACGCAGTATTTT
CAWSVPPSITQYF
>TRBJ2-2|.|.|TRBV5-1
TGCGCCAGCAGCTTGGTTGGGGCTGGCGGGGAGCTGTTTTTT
CASSLVGAGGELFF
>TRBJ2-6|.|.|TRBV25-1
TGTGCCAGCAGTGGGACTGCTGGACAAAGTCGGGCCAACGTCCTGACTTTC
CASSGTAGQSRANVLTF
>TRBJ2-1|.|.|TRBV19
TGTGCCAGTAGATCCGGGGGTCGTGAGCAGTTCTTC
CASRSGGREQFF
>TRBJ2-1|TRBD2|once|TRBV7-2
TGTGCCAGCAGCTTGTGGACTAGCGGGGCGAATGAGCAGTTCTTC
CASSLWTSGANEQFF
>TRBJ2-3|.|.|TRBV7-9
TGTGCCAGCAGCTTTGGAGATACGCAGTATTTT
CASSFGDTQYF
>TRBJ1-5|.|.|TRBV16
TGTGCCAGCAGCCAATCTCGGGCAGAGGATCAGCCCCAGCATTTT
CASSQSRAEDQPQHF
>TRBJ2-7|.|few|TRBV15
TGTGCCACCAGCAGAGACAGGGGAAGAGAGCAGTACTTC
CATSRDRGREQYF
>TRBJ2-6|.|.|TRBV19
TGTGCCAGTAGTATAGCCTCGGGCTCTGGGGCCAACGTCCTGACTTTC
CASSIASGSGANVLTF
>TRBJ1-2|TRBD1|few|TRBV5-1
TGCGCCAGCAGCTTGGAGGACAGGGGATATGGCTACACCTTC
CASSLEDRGYGYTF